The T cell receptor (beta chain) described here comes from a study of monozygotic twins with inflammatory bowel disease. Overall study results and limits: Limited statistical power may explain no repertoire similarity difference between concordant and discordant twins.

This CDR3 region has 14 residues. CDR1 is SGHNT and CDR2 is YYREEE in the germline V gene (reference sequence). An amount of 3,500 to 4,500 ng of total RNA was used for each TCR library. TCRdb re-called the 5' RACE reads; one entry per CDR3 protein, DNA not given. This sample contains around 450,000 distinct CDR3 sequences. Comments on this clonotype: The antigen is undetermined.

The chain recombines TRBV5-4 with TRBJ2-3. Source material: blood. The sequence came from a human donor with ulcerative colitis or Crohn's disease, or a healthy co-twin of an affected twin (not recorded which). CDR3 region: CASSRKDSTDTQYF.